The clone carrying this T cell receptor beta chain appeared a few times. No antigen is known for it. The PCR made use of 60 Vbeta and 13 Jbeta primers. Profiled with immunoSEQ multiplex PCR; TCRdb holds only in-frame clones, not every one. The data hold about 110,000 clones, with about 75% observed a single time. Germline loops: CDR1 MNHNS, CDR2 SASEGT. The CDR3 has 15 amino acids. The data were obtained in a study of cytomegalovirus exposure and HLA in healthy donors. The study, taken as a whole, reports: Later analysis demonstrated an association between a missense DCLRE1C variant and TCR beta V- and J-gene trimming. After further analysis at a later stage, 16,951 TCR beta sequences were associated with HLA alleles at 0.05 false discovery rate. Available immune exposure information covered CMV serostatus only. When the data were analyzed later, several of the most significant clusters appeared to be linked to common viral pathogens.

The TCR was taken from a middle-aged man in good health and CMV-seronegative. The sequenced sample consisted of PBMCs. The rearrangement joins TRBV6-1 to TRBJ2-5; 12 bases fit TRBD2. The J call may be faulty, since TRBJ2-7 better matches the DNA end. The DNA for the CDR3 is TGTGCCAGCAGTATAGGACTAGCGGGGCCCTACGAGCAGTACTTC. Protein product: CASSIGLAGPYEQYF.